A selection of T cell receptor beta chains follows, all from one sample in a study of T cell repertoires in cytomegalovirus infection. Via MiXCR, TCRdb re-called the reads, giving one row per CDR3 protein. The sample yields about 770,000 distinct CDR3 sequences, roughly 29% seen once. These receptors' antigens are unknown. The sample was cultured CD8+ T cells from PBMCs, taken from culture after CMV antigen stimulation. Source of these receptors: a human donor in good health (CMV status not recorded). Some clones in this sample may be carry-over from other donors' samples. The CDR3 runs from the conserved cysteine through the conserved F or W. The order of the fields is clone size, J gene, D gene, V gene, CDR3 DNA, CDR3 protein. The D gene is left open where the match is weak. Size values are once, few and many counts, or a class for expanded clones, and some rows have none.

>.|TRBJ2-7|.|TRBV18
TGTGCCAGCTCACCAGAGGGGGTAGGCTACGAGCAGTACTTC
CASSPEGVGYEQYF
>many|TRBJ2-1|.|TRBV6-1
TGTGCCAGCAGTGAAGCAGTGGGTCAGGGCAGGACCTACAATGAGCAGTTCTTC
CASSEAVGQGRTYNEQFF
>.|TRBJ2-7|TRBD1|TRBV7-9
TGTGCCAGCAGCACTACCGGGACAGGGGAGTACGAGCAGTACTTC
CASSTTGTGEYEQYF
>.|TRBJ2-7|.|TRBV25-1
TGTGCCAGCAGCACCGGGACTCGGGGTTCCTACGAGCAGTACTTC
CASSTGTRGSYEQYF
>.|TRBJ1-2|.|TRBV3-1
TGTGCCAGCTTCGGGACACTCCATGGCTACACCTTC
CASFGTLHGYTF
>many|TRBJ2-5|TRBD2|TRBV7-2
TGTGCCAGCAGCTTAGGACTAGCGGGGGGGCCGGGGGAGACCCAGTACTTC
CASSLGLAGGPGETQYF
>.|TRBJ1-1|.|TRBV6-4
TGTGCCAGCAGTGACTCGGTAAACACTGAAGCTTTCTTT
CASSDSVNTEAFF
>few|TRBJ2-1|TRBD1|TRBV7-9
TGTGCCAGCAGCTTAGCCCAGGGACAGGCGAATGAGCAGTTCTTC
CASSLAQGQANEQFF
>.|TRBJ1-2|.|TRBV6-2/TRBV6-3
TGTGCCAGCTCTTCCCAGGGACGAACAGGAGGCTACACCTTC
CASSSQGRTGGYTF
>.|TRBJ1-2|TRBD1|TRBV2
TGTGCCAGCCATTGGGACAGGGACTCAAATCTCTATGGCTACACCTTC
CASHWDRDSNLYGYTF
>.|TRBJ1-3|.|TRBV19
TGTGCCAGTAAGGCCGTGACAGGCGGACCCTCTGGAAACACCATATATTTT
CASKAVTGGPSGNTIYF
>.|TRBJ2-1|.|TRBV6-2/TRBV6-3
TGTGCCAGCAGTTACTTTTTTAATGAGCAGTTCTTC
CASSYFFNEQFF
>few|TRBJ2-7|TRBD1|TRBV11-2
TGTGCCAGCACCACAGGGGGCTCAAACTACGAGCAGTACTTC
CASTTGGSNYEQYF
>.|TRBJ1-2|.|TRBV7-9
TGTGCCAGCAGCTTAGATGGAGGGTCGCATGGCTACACCTTC
CASSLDGGSHGYTF
>.|TRBJ2-2|TRBD2|TRBV6-1
TGTGCCAGCAGTGAACTAGCGGGGGTCCCCGCCGGGGAGCTGTTTTTT
CASSELAGVPAGELFF
>.|TRBJ2-2|.|TRBV27
TGTGCCAGCAGTTTAGACGTGGGGGCCCCTATCACCGGGGAGCTGTTTTTT
CASSLDVGAPITGELFF